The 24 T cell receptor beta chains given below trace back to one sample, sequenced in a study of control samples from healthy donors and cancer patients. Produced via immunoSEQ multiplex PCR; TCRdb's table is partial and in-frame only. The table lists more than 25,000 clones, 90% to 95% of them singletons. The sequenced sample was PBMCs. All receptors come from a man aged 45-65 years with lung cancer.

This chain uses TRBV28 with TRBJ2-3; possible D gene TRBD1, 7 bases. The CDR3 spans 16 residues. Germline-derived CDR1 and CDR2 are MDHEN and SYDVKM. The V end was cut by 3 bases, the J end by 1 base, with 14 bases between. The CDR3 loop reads CASSFRRGPRTDTQYF. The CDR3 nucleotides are TGTGCCAGCAGTTTTAGGAGGGGGCCACGCACAGATACGCAGTATTTT.

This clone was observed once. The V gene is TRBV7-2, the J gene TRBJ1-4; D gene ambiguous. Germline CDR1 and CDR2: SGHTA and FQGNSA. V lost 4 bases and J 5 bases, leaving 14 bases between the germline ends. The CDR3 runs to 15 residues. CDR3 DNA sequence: TGTGCCAGCAGCTCCCAAGGGCAGACAAATGAAAAACTGTTTTTT. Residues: CASSSQGQTNEKLFF.

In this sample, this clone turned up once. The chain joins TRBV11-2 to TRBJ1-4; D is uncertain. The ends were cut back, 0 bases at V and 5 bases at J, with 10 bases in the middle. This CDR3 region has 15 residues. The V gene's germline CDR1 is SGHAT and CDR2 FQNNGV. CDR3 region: CASSLDGILNEKLFF. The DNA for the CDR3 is TGTGCCAGCAGCTTAGACGGAATCTTAAATGAAAAACTGTTTTTT.

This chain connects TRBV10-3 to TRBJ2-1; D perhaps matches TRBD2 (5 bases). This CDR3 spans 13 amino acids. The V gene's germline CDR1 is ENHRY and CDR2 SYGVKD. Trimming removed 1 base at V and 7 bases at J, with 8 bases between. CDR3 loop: CAISEFRGNEQFF. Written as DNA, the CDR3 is TGTGCCATCAGTGAGTTTCGGGGTAATGAGCAGTTCTTC.

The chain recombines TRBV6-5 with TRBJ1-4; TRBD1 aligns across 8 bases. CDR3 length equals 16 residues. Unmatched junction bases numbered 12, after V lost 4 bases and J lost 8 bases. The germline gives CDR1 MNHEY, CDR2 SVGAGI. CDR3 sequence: CASSSDRAVEQEKLFF. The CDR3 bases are TGTGCCAGCAGTTCGGACAGGGCGGTTGAACAAGAAAAACTGTTTTTT.

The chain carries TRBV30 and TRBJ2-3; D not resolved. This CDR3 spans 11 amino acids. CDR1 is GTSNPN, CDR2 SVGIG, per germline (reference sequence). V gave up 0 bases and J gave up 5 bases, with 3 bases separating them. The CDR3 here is CAWSVLDTQYF. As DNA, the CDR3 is TGTGCCTGGAGTGTTTTAGATACGCAGTATTTT. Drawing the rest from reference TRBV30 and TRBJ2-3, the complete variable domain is SQTIHQWPATLVQPVGSPLSLECTVEGTSNPNLYWYRQAAGRGLQLLFYSVGIGQISSEVPQNLSASRPQDRQFILSSKKLLLSDSGFYLCAWSVLDTQYFGPGTRLTVL.

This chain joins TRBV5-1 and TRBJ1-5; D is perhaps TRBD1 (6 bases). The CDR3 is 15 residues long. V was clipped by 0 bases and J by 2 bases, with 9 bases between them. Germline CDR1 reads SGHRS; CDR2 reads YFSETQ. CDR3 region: CASSLEGVGNQPQHF. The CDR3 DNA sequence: TGCGCCAGCAGCTTGGAGGGGGTAGGCAATCAGCCCCAGCATTTT.

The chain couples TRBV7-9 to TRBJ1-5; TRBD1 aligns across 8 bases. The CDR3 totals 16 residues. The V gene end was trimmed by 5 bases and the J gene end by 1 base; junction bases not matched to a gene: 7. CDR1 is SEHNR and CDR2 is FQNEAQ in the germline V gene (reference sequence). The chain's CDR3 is CASSPGQGWSNQPQHF. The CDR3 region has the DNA TGTGCCAGCAGCCCAGGACAGGGCTGGAGCAATCAGCCCCAGCATTTT.

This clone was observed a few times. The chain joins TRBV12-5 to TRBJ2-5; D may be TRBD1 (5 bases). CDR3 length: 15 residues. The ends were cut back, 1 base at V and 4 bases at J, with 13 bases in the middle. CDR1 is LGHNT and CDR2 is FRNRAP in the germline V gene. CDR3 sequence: CASGLGQRLGETQYF. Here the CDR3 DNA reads TGTGCTAGTGGTTTGGGACAGCGACTGGGAGAGACCCAGTACTTC.

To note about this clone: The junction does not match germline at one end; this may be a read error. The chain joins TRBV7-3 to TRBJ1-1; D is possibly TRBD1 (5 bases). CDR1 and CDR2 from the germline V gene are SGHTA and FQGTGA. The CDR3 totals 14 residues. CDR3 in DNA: TGTGCCAGCAGCTTAGATCGGGGGAACGCTGAAGCTTTCTTT. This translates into CASSLDRGNAEAFF.

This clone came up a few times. The CDR3 DNA is TGTGCCAGCAGTCTCACCAGGGACCCCCAGCATTTT. It encodes CASSLTRDPQHF. The chain carries TRBV6-4 and TRBJ1-5, with a possible D match to TRBD1 (5 bases). This CDR3 comprises 12 residues. Germline CDR1 and CDR2: MRHNA and SNTAGT. Trimming pared 5 bases from V and 10 bases from J, leaving 12 bases between.

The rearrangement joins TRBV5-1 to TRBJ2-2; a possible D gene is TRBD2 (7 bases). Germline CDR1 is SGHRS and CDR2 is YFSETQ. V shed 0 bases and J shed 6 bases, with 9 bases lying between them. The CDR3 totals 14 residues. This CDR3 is CASSLAGGPGELFF. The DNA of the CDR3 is TGCGCCAGCAGCTTGGCCGGGGGGCCCGGGGAGCTGTTTTTT.

CDR3 region: CASSTGASGDTHEQYF. The CDR3 DNA is TGTGCCAGCTCAACGGGGGCTAGCGGGGACACCCACGAGCAGTACTTC. This chain joins TRBV18 and TRBJ2-7, with TRBD2 matching 9 bases. Germline lookup yields CDR1 KGHSH and CDR2 LQKENI. This CDR3 is 16 amino acids long. V dropped 5 bases and J dropped 5; count of bases not matched to a gene: 13.

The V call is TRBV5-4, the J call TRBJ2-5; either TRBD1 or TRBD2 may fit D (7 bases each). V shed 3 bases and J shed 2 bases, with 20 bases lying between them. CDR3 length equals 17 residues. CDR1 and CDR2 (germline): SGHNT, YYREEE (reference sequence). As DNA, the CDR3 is TGTGCCAGCAGCTCCGGGGGGTACAGGGGAGTTCAAGAGACCCAGTACTTC. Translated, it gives CASSSGGYRGVQETQYF.

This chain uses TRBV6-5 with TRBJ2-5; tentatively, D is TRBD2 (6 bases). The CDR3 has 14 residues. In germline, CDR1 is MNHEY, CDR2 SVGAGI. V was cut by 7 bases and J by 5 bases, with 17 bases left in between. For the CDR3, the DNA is TGTGCCAGCACTCAAAGGATGGGAGGCGAGACCCAGTACTTC. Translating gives CASTQRMGGETQYF.

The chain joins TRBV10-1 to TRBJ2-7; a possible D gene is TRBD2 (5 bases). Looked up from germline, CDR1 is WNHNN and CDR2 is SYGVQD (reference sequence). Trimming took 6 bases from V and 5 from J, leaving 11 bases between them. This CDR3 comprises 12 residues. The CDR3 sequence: CASSEVGDEQYF. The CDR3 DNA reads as TGCGCCAGCAGCGAGGTCGGGGACGAGCAGTACTTC.

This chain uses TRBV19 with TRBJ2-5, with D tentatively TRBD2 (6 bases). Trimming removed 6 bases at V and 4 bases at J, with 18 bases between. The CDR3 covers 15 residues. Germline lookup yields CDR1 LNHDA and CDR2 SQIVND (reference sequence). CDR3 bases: TGTGCCAGTAGAGCCCCGTTAAGCGGGCCAGAGACCCAGTACTTC. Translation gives CASRAPLSGPETQYF.

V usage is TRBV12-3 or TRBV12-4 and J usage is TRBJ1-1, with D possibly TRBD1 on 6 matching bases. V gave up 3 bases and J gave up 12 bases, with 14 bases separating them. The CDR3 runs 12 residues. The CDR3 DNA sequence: TGTGCCAGCAGTTTCACGACAGGAGGGACTTTCTTT. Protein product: CASSFTTGGTFF.

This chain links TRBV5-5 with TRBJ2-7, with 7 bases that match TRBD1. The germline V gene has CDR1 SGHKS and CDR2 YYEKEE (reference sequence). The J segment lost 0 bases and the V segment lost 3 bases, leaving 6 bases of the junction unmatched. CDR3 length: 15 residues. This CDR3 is CASSSLRDSSYEQYF. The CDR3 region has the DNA TGTGCCAGCAGCTCACTCCGGGACAGCTCCTACGAGCAGTACTTC.

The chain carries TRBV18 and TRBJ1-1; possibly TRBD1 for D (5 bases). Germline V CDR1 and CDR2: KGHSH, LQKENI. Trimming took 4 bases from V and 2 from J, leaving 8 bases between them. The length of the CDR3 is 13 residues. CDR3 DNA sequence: TGTGCCAGCTCACGTGACAGAAACACTGAAGCTTTCTTT. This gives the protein CASSRDRNTEAFF.

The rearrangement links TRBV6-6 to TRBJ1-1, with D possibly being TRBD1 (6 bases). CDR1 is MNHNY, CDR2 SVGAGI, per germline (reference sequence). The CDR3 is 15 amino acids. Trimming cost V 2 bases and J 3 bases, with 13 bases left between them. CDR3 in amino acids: CASSYQQGRDTEAFF. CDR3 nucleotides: TGTGCCAGCAGTTACCAACAGGGTCGGGACACTGAAGCTTTCTTT.

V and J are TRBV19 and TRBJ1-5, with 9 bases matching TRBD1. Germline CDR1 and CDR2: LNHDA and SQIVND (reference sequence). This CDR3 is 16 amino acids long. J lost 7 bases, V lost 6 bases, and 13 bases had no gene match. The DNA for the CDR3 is TGTGCCAGTAGCGACATCGGGACAGGGCGAGTGCAGCCCCAGCATTTT. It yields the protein CASSDIGTGRVQPQHF. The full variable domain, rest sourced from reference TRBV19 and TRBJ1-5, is DGGITQSPKYLFRKEGQNVTLSCEQNLNHDAMYWYRQDPGQGLRLIYYSQIVNDFQKGDIAEGYSVSREKKESFPLTVTSAQKNPTAFYLCASSDIGTGRVQPQHFGDGTRLSIL.

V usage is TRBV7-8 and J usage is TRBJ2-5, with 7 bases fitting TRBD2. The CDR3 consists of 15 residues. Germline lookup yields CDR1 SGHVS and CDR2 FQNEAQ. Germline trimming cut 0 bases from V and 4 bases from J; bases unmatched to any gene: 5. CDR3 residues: CASSLARGLRETQYF. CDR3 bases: TGTGCCAGCAGCTTAGCGCGGGGGTTGCGAGAGACCCAGTACTTC.

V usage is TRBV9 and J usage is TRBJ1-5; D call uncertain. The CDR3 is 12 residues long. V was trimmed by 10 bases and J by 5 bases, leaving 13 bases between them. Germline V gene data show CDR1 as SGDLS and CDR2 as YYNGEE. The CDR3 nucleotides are TGTGCCGCACCATCAAGGGATCAGCCCCAGCATTTT. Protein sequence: CAAPSRDQPQHF.